Listed below are T cell receptor beta chains from one sample, sequenced in a study of identical twins. TCRdb re-called the 5' RACE reads through MiXCR, storing one row per CDR3 protein. The profile shows fewer than 500,000 distinct CDR3 sequences, roughly an eighth of them singletons. The same data also contributed to another study, on yellow fever vaccine responses in identical twins.

Sequenced input: CD4+ T cells sorted from blood. The receptor source for this set is a woman between 18 and 29 years old in good health. Each CDR3 is given with its conserved first and last residue. A D gene is named only where the DNA matches it firmly. Part of the rows lack a size; the others show once, few, many or a class for expanded clones.

d_call clone_size j_call cdr3_length v_call cdr3_aa cdr3_nt
NA NA TRBJ2-3 16 TRBV4-1 CASSPAWGGSTDTQYF TGCGCCAGCAGCCCCGCCTGGGGCGGGAGCACAGATACGCAGTATTTT
TRBD1 NA TRBJ2-6 18 TRBV18 CASSHGHRGQSGANVLTF TGTGCCAGCTCACACGGCCACAGGGGGCAATCTGGGGCCAACGTCCTGACTTTC
NA few TRBJ2-3 13 TRBV20-1 CSASLQGADTQYF TGCAGTGCTAGCTTGCAGGGTGCAGATACGCAGTATTTT
NA few TRBJ2-3 17 TRBV7-2 CASSLVGAGKSTDTQYF TGTGCCAGCAGCTTAGTTGGTGCGGGGAAAAGCACAGATACGCAGTATTTT
TRBD2 many TRBJ2-3 15 TRBV12-3/TRBV12-4 CASSSYTSAGDTQYF TGTGCCAGCAGTTCCTACACTAGCGCGGGAGATACGCAGTATTTT
NA NA TRBJ2-2 16 TRBV12-2 CATNGGPAEPTGELFF TGTGCAACTAATGGGGGGCCAGCCGAACCGACCGGGGAGCTGTTTTTT
NA few TRBJ2-3 13 TRBV6-5 CASSYMGTDTQYF TGTGCCAGCAGTTATATGGGCACAGATACGCAGTATTTT
NA few TRBJ2-7 18 TRBV5-6 CASSPWRLGGKSSYEQYF TGTGCCAGCAGCCCATGGAGGCTGGGGGGCAAGTCGTCCTACGAGCAGTACTTC
NA few TRBJ2-2 16 TRBV7-2 CASSKGLTSNTGELFF TGTGCCAGCAGCAAAGGACTTACTTCGAACACCGGGGAGCTGTTTTTT
TRBD2 NA TRBJ2-7 15 TRBV7-8 CASSSTSGREDEQYF TGTGCCAGCAGCTCGACTAGCGGGAGGGAGGACGAGCAGTACTTC
TRBD1 few TRBJ1-1 15 TRBV23-1 CASSQQRQGVTEAFF TGCGCCAGCAGTCAACAGAGACAGGGGGTCACTGAAGCTTTCTTT
NA NA TRBJ2-1 11 TRBV12-3/TRBV12-4 CASSLGFEQFF TGTGCCAGCAGTTTGGGTTTTGAGCAGTTCTTC
NA few TRBJ2-4 12 TRBV10-3 CAISDIGVIQYF TGTGCCATCAGTGACATAGGGGTCATTCAGTACTTC
NA NA TRBJ2-2 16 TRBV5-1 CASSLAVGGPTGELFF TGCGCCAGCAGCTTGGCCGTTGGGGGGCCGACCGGGGAGCTGTTTTTT
NA NA TRBJ2-1 18 TRBV11-2 CASSRRSPGSVLNNEQFF TGTGCCAGCAGCCGCCGGTCTCCCGGGAGCGTGTTAAACAATGAGCAGTTCTTC
TRBD1 few TRBJ1-3 14 TRBV5-1 CASSAGQPGNTIYF TGCGCCAGCAGCGCGGGACAGCCTGGAAACACCATATATTTT
TRBD1 many TRBJ1-2 15 TRBV5-6 CASSLDRGRGYGYTF TGTGCCAGCAGCCTCGACAGGGGGCGGGGGTATGGCTACACCTTC
TRBD2 NA TRBJ2-1 16 TRBV7-8 CASSLFVGGGNNEQFF TGTGCCAGCAGCTTATTCGTGGGCGGGGGAAACAATGAGCAGTTCTTC
NA NA TRBJ2-1 14 TRBV10-3 CAISETGLHNEQFF TGTGCCATCAGTGAGACGGGACTTCACAATGAGCAGTTCTTC
NA few TRBJ2-1 15 TRBV5-5 CASSLRAASSPEQFF TGTGCCAGCAGCCTCCGGGCAGCAAGCTCCCCGGAGCAGTTCTTC
NA few TRBJ1-2 13 TRBV11-2 CASSLAAGNGYTF TGTGCCAGCAGCTTAGCCGCAGGGAATGGCTACACCTTC
TRBD1 few TRBJ2-7 14 TRBV5-1 CASQTMTGNYEQYF TGCGCCAGCCAGACGATGACAGGGAACTACGAGCAGTACTTC
TRBD2 few TRBJ2-4 16 TRBV5-6 CASSLRVGSGRNIQYF TGTGCCAGCAGCTTGAGGGTTGGTAGCGGGAGAAACATTCAGTACTTC
NA NA TRBJ2-3 15 TRBV10-3 CAISGAAGSTDTQYF TGTGCCATCAGTGGGGCTGCGGGGAGCACAGATACGCAGTATTTT
NA many TRBJ2-5 13 TRBV28 CASSLITFRTQYF TGTGCCAGCAGCCTAATTACCTTCCGGACCCAGTACTTC
NA few TRBJ2-7 16 TRBV15 CATSRDLWPGSYEQYF TGTGCCACCAGCAGAGATTTATGGCCGGGCTCCTACGAGCAGTACTTC
TRBD2 few TRBJ2-7 16 TRBV7-2 CASSTQGGLALYEQYF TGTGCCAGCAGCACCCAAGGGGGACTAGCGCTCTACGAGCAGTACTTC
NA few TRBJ1-2 15 TRBV7-8 CASSPLDKSNYGYTF TGTGCCAGCAGCCCCCTCGACAAATCTAACTATGGCTACACCTTC
TRBD1 few TRBJ2-7 14 TRBV3-1 CASSQGTGGSEQYF TGTGCCAGCAGCCAAGGGACAGGGGGATCCGAGCAGTACTTC
NA few TRBJ2-1 15 TRBV18 CASSPPWRGENEQFF TGTGCCAGCTCACCACCGTGGCGGGGAGAGAATGAGCAGTTCTTC
TRBD2 many TRBJ2-1 15 TRBV3-1 CATKRFGTSANEQFF TGTGCCACAAAAAGGTTTGGGACTAGCGCAAATGAGCAGTTCTTC
TRBD2 NA TRBJ2-5 17 TRBV5-1 CASSLAASGGPGETQYF TGCGCCAGCAGCTTGGCGGCTAGCGGGGGGCCGGGGGAGACCCAGTACTTC
NA few TRBJ2-7 13 TRBV3-1 CASSPRMEGEQYF TGTGCCAGCAGCCCCCGGATGGAAGGCGAGCAGTACTTC
NA NA TRBJ2-3 14 TRBV7-2 CASSLDRVVDTQYF TGTGCCAGCAGCTTAGATCGGGTTGTGGATACGCAGTATTTT
NA NA TRBJ1-4 14 TRBV5-5 CASSLGHVDEKLFF TGTGCCAGCAGCTTGGGGCACGTTGATGAAAAACTGTTTTTT
NA NA TRBJ2-1 18 TRBV5-5 CASSLAGSLGALPGEQFF TGTGCCAGCAGCTTGGCCGGATCCCTGGGTGCTTTACCGGGTGAGCAGTTCTTC
TRBD2 many TRBJ2-3 16 TRBV27 CASSPLAGGSTDTQYF TGTGCCAGCAGTCCCCTGGCGGGAGGGAGCACAGATACGCAGTATTTT
TRBD1 few TRBJ1-2 15 TRBV11-2 CASSQVGTARYGYTF TGTGCCAGCAGCCAAGTAGGGACAGCTCGATATGGCTACACCTTC
TRBD2 few TRBJ2-2 15 TRBV12-3/TRBV12-4 CASRASGGNTGELFF TGTGCCAGCAGAGCTAGCGGGGGGAACACCGGGGAGCTGTTTTTT
TRBD2 many TRBJ2-3 15 TRBV28 CASKEAGRVTDTQYF TGTGCCAGCAAGGAAGCGGGACGTGTCACAGATACGCAGTATTTT
NA NA TRBJ2-5 16 TRBV12-3/TRBV12-4 CASSLGAGPGVETQYF TGTGCCAGCAGTTTAGGGGCGGGACCCGGAGTGGAGACCCAGTACTTC
TRBD2 few TRBJ2-3 15 TRBV20-1 CSAGDYRISTDTQYF TGCAGTGCTGGGGACTACCGGATAAGCACAGATACGCAGTATTTT
NA few TRBJ2-1 16 TRBV5-1 CASSPSGVRRLGEQFF TGCGCCAGCAGCCCAAGTGGGGTCAGGCGGTTGGGTGAGCAGTTCTTC
NA NA TRBJ2-6 16 TRBV29-1 CSVGDQTASGANVLTF TGCAGCGTTGGCGACCAAACCGCCTCTGGGGCCAACGTCCTGACTTTC
TRBD2 NA TRBJ2-2 19 TRBV5-1 CASSPWAGAGDLNTGELFF TGCGCCAGCAGCCCTTGGGCGGGAGCGGGAGACCTGAACACCGGGGAGCTGTTTTTT
TRBD2 few TRBJ2-1 17 TRBV5-1 CASSLRTSGQRVDEQFF TGCGCCAGCAGCTTAAGGACTAGCGGCCAAAGGGTGGATGAGCAGTTCTTC
TRBD1 NA TRBJ1-2 17 TRBV9 CASSVGTGGFVNYGYTF TGTGCCAGCAGCGTAGGGACAGGGGGATTTGTGAACTATGGCTACACCTTC
TRBD1 NA TRBJ2-7 20 TRBV11-2 CASSSGIGTGAPWSKYEQYF TGTGCCAGCAGCTCAGGCATTGGGACAGGGGCCCCCTGGTCCAAGTACGAGCAGTACTTC
NA few TRBJ2-5 14 TRBV10-2 CASSDFGGVMTQYF TGCGCCAGCAGTGACTTTGGGGGCGTGATGACCCAGTACTTC
TRBD2 once TRBJ2-7 15 TRBV6-1 CASRSSGRNSYEQYF TGTGCCAGCAGGTCGAGCGGGAGGAACTCCTACGAGCAGTACTTC
NA NA TRBJ2-6 15 TRBV9 CASSVVASGANVLTF TGTGCCAGCAGCGTAGTGGCCTCTGGGGCCAACGTCCTGACTTTC
NA NA TRBJ2-2 15 TRBV7-2 CASSFDRLRTGELFF TGTGCCAGCAGCTTTGACAGGTTAAGGACCGGGGAGCTGTTTTTT
NA NA TRBJ2-2 15 TRBV3-1 CASSQVKPNTGELFF TGTGCCAGCAGCCAAGTGAAGCCAAACACCGGGGAGCTGTTTTTT
NA many TRBJ2-1 14 TRBV5-1 CASSFQGIYNEQFF TGCGCCAGCAGCTTTCAGGGGATCTACAATGAGCAGTTCTTC
NA many TRBJ2-7 14 TRBV7-9 CASSLISGSYEQYF TGTGCCAGCAGCTTAATATCCGGCTCCTACGAGCAGTACTTC
NA few TRBJ1-5 16 TRBV3-1 CASSSGGSGTNQPQHF TGTGCCAGCAGCTCGGGGGGTAGCGGGACAAATCAGCCCCAGCATTTT
TRBD2 once TRBJ2-1 18 TRBV20-1 CSARGLAGAGGAYNEQFF TGCAGTGCTAGAGGGTTAGCGGGGGCCGGCGGGGCCTACAATGAGCAGTTCTTC
NA NA TRBJ2-7 16 TRBV4-1 CASSQDVAASSYEQYF TGCGCCAGCAGCCAAGATGTCGCGGCAAGCTCCTACGAGCAGTACTTC
NA few TRBJ2-5 13 TRBV7-8 CASSLASVETQYF TGTGCCAGCAGCTTGGCTAGCGTGGAGACCCAGTACTTC